The next 25 T cell receptor beta chains were all read from a single sample in a study of blood T cells in healthy people across ages. Next came a second PCR, run for about 7 to 12 cycles, which used a sample-barcoded 5' primer along with a J-beta primer mix. TCRdb used MiXCR to reprocess the 5' RACE reads, holding one entry per CDR3 protein. This sample has 800,000 or so distinct CDR3 sequences; approximately 25% occur once, and the top ten carry roughly 3.8%. These data are also associated with another study on T cells of mothers and their children.

What was sequenced was blood. The source of these receptors is a boy aged 5-17 years in good health.

Only a few counts were recorded for this clonotype. The chain links TRBV7-9 to TRBJ1-4, with 8 bases that match TRBD1. Germline lookup yields CDR1 SEHNR and CDR2 FQNEAQ (reference sequence). This CDR3 comprises 15 residues. V shed 2 bases, J shed 6 bases, and the junction held 5 bases outside the gene matches. The CDR3 DNA is TGTGCCAGCAGCTTAATCCAGGGGGCGGATGAAAAACTGTTTTTT. As protein: CASSLIQGADEKLFF.

The chain links TRBV6-2 or TRBV6-3 to TRBJ1-4, with 8 bases fitting TRBD1. Trimming at V came to 0 bases and at J to 0 bases, leaving 6 bases not matched to a gene. Per the germline V gene, CDR1 is MNHEY and CDR2 is SVGEGT. CDR3 length: 18 amino acids. The CDR3 is CASSYSGGQVPTNEKLFF. The CDR3 DNA follows: TGTGCCAGCAGTTACTCGGGGGGACAGGTACCAACTAATGAAAAACTGTTTTTT.

This clonotype was seen a few times. The V and J genes are TRBV7-9 and TRBJ1-5; 9 nucleotides match TRBD1. V dropped 6 bases and J dropped 9; count of bases not matched to a gene: 9. Germline CDR1 is SEHNR and CDR2 is FQNEAQ (reference sequence). The CDR3 is 14 residues long. The CDR3 sequence is CASSRDRVERPQHF. CDR3 DNA: TGTGCCAGCAGTAGGGACAGGGTTGAACGGCCCCAGCATTTT.

This clonotype appeared a few times. V is TRBV20-1 and J is TRBJ2-7, with 8 bases identical to TRBD2. The length of the CDR3 is 15 residues. CDR1 is DFQATT, CDR2 SNEGSKA, per germline (reference sequence). Trimming at V came to 5 bases and at J to 3 bases, leaving 12 bases not matched to a gene. The CDR3 here is CSAPNSGSRYYEQYF. CDR3 nucleotides: TGCAGTGCTCCAAACAGCGGGAGTAGATACTACGAGCAGTACTTC.

The chain is built from TRBV28 and TRBJ2-7; the D gene is possibly TRBD2 (6 bases). Trimming stripped 5 bases from V and 7 bases from J, with 12 bases between. The CDR3 contains 12 residues. Germline V lookup: CDR1 MDHEN, CDR2 SYDVKM. CDR3 DNA: TGTGCCAGCAGTCGCGGGACCCAAGAGCAGTACTTC. This codes for CASSRGTQEQYF.

This chain uses TRBV12-3 or TRBV12-4 with TRBJ1-5; D remains ambiguous. This CDR3 is built from 12 residues. Trimming removed 3 bases from V and 7 bases from J, with 7 bases in between. The CDR3 sequence: CASSFRLQPQHF. CDR3 bases: TGTGCCAGCAGTTTTCGCCTCCAGCCCCAGCATTTT.

This clonotype was observed a handful of times. V usage is TRBV28 and J usage is TRBJ2-7; a possible D gene is TRBD2 (5 bases). Between the trimmed V and J ends, which lost 4 bases and 4 bases, there was a span of 23 bases. The germline V gene encodes CDR1 MDHEN and CDR2 SYDVKM. The CDR3 contains 17 residues. The CDR3: CASSSPTRARSGYEQYF. The CDR3 DNA sequence: TGTGCCAGCAGTTCACCTACCCGGGCACGGTCGGGGTACGAGCAGTACTTC.

This clonotype occurred a few times. The chain combines TRBV2 with TRBJ2-1; no definite D call. The germline gives CDR1 SNHLY, CDR2 FYNNEI. The V gene lost 2 bases and the J gene lost 12 bases, with 20 bases spanning the gap. CDR3 length: 15 residues. The CDR3 loop is CASSESDVGVVGQFF. CDR3 bases: TGTGCCAGCAGTGAATCCGACGTTGGGGTAGTAGGGCAGTTCTTC.

The V gene is TRBV7-2, the J gene TRBJ2-3, with a tentative D call TRBD2 (6 bases). The CDR3 consists of 16 residues. Trimming left V 5 bases short and J 4 bases short, with 19 bases between. CDR1 is SGHTA, CDR2 FQGNSA, per germline. CDR3: CASSLDPGRLPDTQYF. The CDR3 DNA reads TGTGCCAGCAGCCTGGACCCGGGGAGGCTTCCAGATACGCAGTATTTT.

The chain joins TRBV2 to TRBJ2-7; a possible D gene is TRBD1 (5 bases). V was pared by 7 bases and J by 0 bases, with 13 bases between. The CDR3 extends over 14 amino acids. Per germline, CDR1 SNHLY and CDR2 FYNNEI. This chain's CDR3 is CASNPRAYSYEQYF. Here the CDR3 DNA reads TGTGCCAGCAACCCCAGGGCCTACTCCTACGAGCAGTACTTC.

The chain combines TRBV7-3 with TRBJ2-1; the D gene could be TRBD1 or TRBD2 (7 bases each). The length of the CDR3 is 17 residues. V lost 2 bases and J 6 bases, leaving 20 bases between the germline ends. Germline V gene data show CDR1 as SGHTA and CDR2 as FQGTGA. Here the CDR3 reads CASSLFPEGASGNEQFF. The DNA for the CDR3 is TGTGCCAGCAGCTTATTTCCGGAGGGGGCTAGCGGCAATGAGCAGTTCTTC.

This clonotype has more than one count but fewer than ten. This rearrangement joins TRBV12-3 or TRBV12-4 to TRBJ2-7; D ambiguous. Trimming took 11 bases from V and 0 from J, leaving 20 bases between them. CDR3 size: 15 residues. The CDR3 DNA reads TGTGCCTGCCAGAATTCACAGTTCCACTCCTACGAGCAGTACTTC. The encoded protein is CACQNSQFHSYEQYF.

The chain joins TRBV15 to TRBJ1-6; 7 nucleotides agree with TRBD1. Germline V CDR1 and CDR2: LNHNV, YYDKDF (reference sequence). The CDR3 runs 14 residues. V was pared by 5 bases and J by 5 bases, with 3 bases of the junction left unmatched. In DNA form, the CDR3 reads TGTGCCACCAGCGACAGGGCGCATAATTCACCCCTCCACTTT. It specifies CATSDRAHNSPLHF.

This rearrangement joins TRBV25-1 to TRBJ2-3; 7 bases align to TRBD1. Germline assignment: CDR1 MGHDK and CDR2 SYGVNS. CDR3 length: 13 residues. After removal of 7 bases from V and 2 bases from J, the junction contained 3 bases not matched to a gene. CDR3 DNA: TGTGCCAGCAACGAGGGGGCCACAGATACGCAGTATTTT. Translation gives CASNEGATDTQYF. Complete variable domain (other parts from reference TRBV25-1 and TRBJ2-3): EADIYQTPRYLVIGTGKKITLECSQTMGHDKMYWYQQDPGMELHLIHYSYGVNSTEKGDLSSESTVSRIRTEHFPLTLESARPSHTSQYLCASNEGATDTQYFGPGTRLTVL.

In its sample, this clonotype was seen a few times. The chain recombines TRBV20-1 with TRBJ2-7; 12 bases align to TRBD2. The junction had 5 bases not matched to a gene; V was cut back by 0 bases and J by 2 bases. The CDR3 length is 16 residues. Germline V gene sequence: CDR1 DFQATT, CDR2 SNEGSKA (reference sequence). This CDR3 is CSARDSLAGGAYEQYF. The CDR3 nucleotides are TGCAGTGCTAGAGATTCACTAGCGGGGGGCGCCTACGAGCAGTACTTC.

The chain joins TRBV7-9 to TRBJ2-5; 7 bases agree with TRBD1. The DNA matches TRBJ2-7 better at its end, which makes the J call doubtful. Germline V lookup: CDR1 SEHNR, CDR2 FQNEAQ (reference sequence). The CDR3 totals 15 residues. In nucleotides, the CDR3 is TGTGCCAGCAGCCCATTCATAGGGGGCCTATACGAGCAGTACTTC. Protein: CASSPFIGGLYEQYF.

V is TRBV27 and J is TRBJ2-7; D might be TRBD1 (5 bases). The DNA matches TRBJ2-5 better at its end, which makes the J call doubtful. CDR1 is MNHEY and CDR2 is SMNVEV in the germline V gene (reference sequence). The CDR3 contains 17 residues. The CDR3 loop reads CASSFNPGRRGGETQYF. CDR3 DNA sequence: TGTGCCAGCAGTTTTAACCCCGGCCGAAGGGGTGGAGAGACCCAGTACTTC.

This clonotype was seen only a few times. The chain carries TRBV29-1 and TRBJ2-3; a weak D match, TRBD1 (6 bases). The CDR3 spans 14 residues. Per the germline V gene, CDR1 is SQVTM and CDR2 is ANQGSEA. Trimming left V 1 base short and J 6 bases short, with 14 bases between. The CDR3 nucleotides are TGCAGCGTTGAAGGCGGACAGAATCTCGATACGCAGTATTTT. The encoded protein is CSVEGGQNLDTQYF.

The sample holds many counts of this clonotype. The gene calls are TRBV5-5 and TRBJ2-5; the match to TRBD2 covers 10 bases. CDR1 and CDR2 (germline): SGHKS, YYEKEE (reference sequence). Trimming removed 2 bases from V and 6 bases from J; junction bases left unmatched: 13. CDR3 size: 17 residues. As DNA, the CDR3 is TGTGCCAGCAGCTTAGCAGGAGCGGGGGGGAACCCCAAGACCCAGTACTTC. This codes for CASSLAGAGGNPKTQYF.

The sample holds a few counts of this clonotype. The rearrangement uses TRBV12-3 or TRBV12-4 and TRBJ2-1; TRBD2 aligns across 12 bases. The J call could be wrong; TRBJ2-7 is a better fit for the DNA end. The CDR3 extends over 14 amino acids. The CDR3 DNA reads TGTGCCAGCAGTACTAGCGGGGGGACATACGAGCAGTACTTC. It codes for CASSTSGGTYEQYF.

The genes are TRBV20-1 and TRBJ2-5; 9 nucleotides match TRBD2. The CDR3 has 14 amino acids. J lost 11 bases, V lost 6 bases, and 16 bases had no gene match. Germline V CDR1 and CDR2: DFQATT, SNEGSKA (reference sequence). The CDR3 nucleotides are TGCAGTGCGGATACTAGCGGGTCTTCTCGTGAGCAGTACTTC. Its protein product is CSADTSGSSREQYF.

In this sample, this clonotype turned up a few times. The chain joins TRBV7-9 to TRBJ2-5; D is unresolved. The J call may not be correct, given that the DNA end is closer to TRBJ2-1. CDR1 and CDR2 (germline): SEHNR, FQNEAQ (reference sequence). The CDR3 is 12 residues long. This CDR3 reads CASSIGRSEQFF. The CDR3, as DNA: TGTGCCAGCAGCATAGGACGTTCGGAGCAGTTCTTC.

There are a few counts of this clonotype. The chain uses TRBV5-1 and TRBJ2-5; D ambiguous. The assigned J gene may be wrong: the sequence end matches TRBJ2-7 better. Germline CDR1 SGHRS, CDR2 YFSETQ. This CDR3 is 12 amino acids long. The CDR3 DNA reads as TGCGCCAGCAGCTCCCTCGGCCACGAGCAGTACTTC. Amino acid sequence: CASSSLGHEQYF.

This chain uses TRBV10-3 with TRBJ2-5; D is uncertain. This CDR3 is 12 amino acids long. V lost 10 bases to trimming and J lost 2 bases, with 11 bases between them. CDR1 is ENHRY, CDR2 SYGVKD, per germline. CDR3 nucleotides: TGTGCCAGCGGATCTAATCAAGAGACCCAGTACTTC. Protein product: CASGSNQETQYF.

This clonotype has only a few counts. The chain uses TRBV3-1 and TRBJ2-1, with TRBD2 matching over 10 bases. With V trimmed by 6 bases and J by 5 bases, 10 bases remained unmatched. CDR1 and CDR2 from the germline V gene are LGHDT and YNNKEL (reference sequence). The CDR3 is made up of 16 amino acids. The CDR3 protein is CASSYSSGRSHNEQFF. For the CDR3, the DNA is TGTGCCAGCAGTTACTCTAGCGGGAGATCTCACAATGAGCAGTTCTTC.